These T cell receptor beta chains were read from a single sample in a study of blood T cell repertoires in COVID-19. The method was immunoSEQ multiplex PCR; TCRdb's version includes in-frame clones alone and lacks a portion of them. The table shows about 150,000 clones, with about 83% occurring only once. Sequenced sample: peripheral blood. All receptors come from a human donor in a cohort sampled during active COVID-19. The CDR3 runs from the conserved cysteine through the conserved F or W. D genes are given only for firm matches. Not every row has a clone size; where given, it reads once, few, many or a size class.

V: TRBV11-2
D: -
J: TRBJ1-1
length: 14
size: -
DNA: TGTGCCAGCAGCCCCGATACCACGGGAACTGAAGCTTTCTTT
CDR3: CASSPDTTGTEAFF

V: TRBV11-2
D: -
J: TRBJ1-2
length: 13
size: many
DNA: TGTGCCAGCAGCTTAGCAGGGAACTATGGCTACACCTTC
CDR3: CASSLAGNYGYTF

V: TRBV2
D: TRBD2
J: TRBJ2-7
length: 14
size: -
DNA: TGTGCCAGCAGTGTCCGGACTAGCGGGAACGAGCAGTACTTC
CDR3: CASSVRTSGNEQYF

V: TRBV5-6
D: TRBD1
J: TRBJ1-2
length: 17
size: -
DNA: TGTGCCAGCAGCTCCCCAGGGGGATGGGTTCGGGACTATGGCTACACCTTC
CDR3: CASSSPGGWVRDYGYTF

V: TRBV6-1
D: -
J: TRBJ2-3
length: 12
size: -
DNA: TGTGCCAGCAGCGAAGCCCTAGATACGCAGTATTTT
CDR3: CASSEALDTQYF

V: TRBV7-2
D: TRBD1
J: TRBJ1-6
length: 15
size: -
DNA: TGTGCCAGCAGCTTAGAGGGACAGGGGTATTCACCCCTCCACTTT
CDR3: CASSLEGQGYSPLHF

V: TRBV6-5
D: -
J: TRBJ2-7
length: 14
size: -
DNA: TGTGCCAGCAGATTAAGGGAGACCAACTACGAGCAGTACTTC
CDR3: CASRLRETNYEQYF

V: TRBV10-3
D: -
J: TRBJ2-1
length: 16
size: -
DNA: TGTGCCATCAGTGAGCCCGGGCTAGCGACTTACAATGAGCAGTTCTTC
CDR3: CAISEPGLATYNEQFF

V: TRBV12-5
D: TRBD1
J: TRBJ1-5
length: 17
size: -
DNA: TGTGCTAGTGGTTTGTCCCGGGACAGGGGGCAGGGTCAGCCCCAGCATTTT
CDR3: CASGLSRDRGQGQPQHF

V: TRBV9
D: TRBD2
J: TRBJ2-7
length: 15
size: -
DNA: TGTGCCAGCAGCCCTGGGACTAGCGGCCTCTACGAGCAGTACTTC
CDR3: CASSPGTSGLYEQYF

V: TRBV5-1
D: -
J: TRBJ2-5
length: 15
size: once
DNA: TGCGCCAGCAGCTTGGGAGGGGGGGAGATCGGGACCCAGTACTTC
CDR3: CASSLGGGEIGTQYF

V: TRBV6-6
D: TRBD2
J: TRBJ2-1
length: 15
size: -
DNA: TGTGCCAGCTTTACCAGCGGGATTCGCGGCAATGAGCAGTTCTTC
CDR3: CASFTSGIRGNEQFF

V: TRBV24-1
D: TRBD1
J: TRBJ1-2
length: 13
size: -
DNA: TGTGCCACCAGTGATGAGGGGGCTGGTGGCTACACCTTC
CDR3: CATSDEGAGGYTF

V: TRBV30
D: TRBD2
J: TRBJ2-3
length: 13
size: -
DNA: TGTGCCTGGGGACCGGGGGGATCAGATACGCAGTATTTT
CDR3: CAWGPGGSDTQYF

V: TRBV5-4
D: -
J: TRBJ1-2
length: 14
size: -
DNA: TGTGCCAGCAGCTTGGAGCCAGGGGTCGAGGGCTACACCTTC
CDR3: CASSLEPGVEGYTF

V: TRBV18
D: TRBD2
J: TRBJ2-7
length: 15
size: -
DNA: TGTGCCAGCTCACCCGACAGCGGGAGAGGGTACGAGCAGTACTTC
CDR3: CASSPDSGRGYEQYF

V: TRBV6-1
D: TRBD1
J: TRBJ1-2
length: 14
size: -
DNA: TGTGCCAGCAGTGAAAGCCGGACAGGCTATGGCTACACCTTC
CDR3: CASSESRTGYGYTF

V: TRBV6-1
D: -
J: TRBJ1-3
length: 14
size: -
DNA: TGTGCCAGCAGTGAGGCCTTTACTGGAAACACCATATATTTT
CDR3: CASSEAFTGNTIYF

V: TRBV6-4
D: TRBD2
J: TRBJ2-3
length: 15
size: few
DNA: TGTGCCAGCAGTGCTAGCGGGGGGGCCACAGATACGCAGTATTTT
CDR3: CASSASGGATDTQYF

V: TRBV28
D: -
J: TRBJ2-7
length: 14
size: -
DNA: TGTGCCAGCAGTTTACTCGGAGGGGTGAACGAGCAGTACTTC
CDR3: CASSLLGGVNEQYF

V: TRBV11-2
D: TRBD2
J: TRBJ2-7
length: 15
size: few
DNA: TGTGCCAGCAGCTCAAGACTAGCTGGTCTCGCCGAGCAGTACTTC
CDR3: CASSSRLAGLAEQYF

V: TRBV3-1/TRBV3-2
D: TRBD2
J: TRBJ2-3
length: 15
size: -
DNA: TGTGCCAGCAAGGCTAGCGGGAGGAGGGCAGATACGCAGTATTTT
CDR3: CASKASGRRADTQYF

V: TRBV2
D: -
J: TRBJ2-5
length: 13
size: -
DNA: TGTGCCAGCAGTGGGGGGGTGGGAGAGACCCAGTACTTC
CDR3: CASSGGVGETQYF

V: TRBV2
D: TRBD1
J: TRBJ2-3
length: 16
size: -
DNA: TGTGCCAGCAGTGAAGGGGCAGGGGGCCCGGAGGATACGCAGTATTTT
CDR3: CASSEGAGGPEDTQYF

V: TRBV24-1
D: TRBD2
J: TRBJ2-3
length: 20
size: -
DNA: TGTGCCACCAGTGATTCTCGCCTAGCGGGAGGGCCGGTCTCTAGGAATACGCAGTATTTT
CDR3: CATSDSRLAGGPVSRNTQYF

V: TRBV6-5
D: TRBD1
J: TRBJ2-7
length: 13
size: once
DNA: TGTGCCAGCAGAGCGGGACAGGGCTACGAGCAGTACTTC
CDR3: CASRAGQGYEQYF

V: TRBV27
D: -
J: TRBJ2-7
length: 11
size: -
DNA: TGTGCCTCAGGTATTTCGTACGAGCAGTACTTC
CDR3: CASGISYEQYF

V: TRBV10-3
D: -
J: TRBJ2-7
length: 13
size: -
DNA: TGTGCCATCCTAAGCGACAGAACCTACGAGCAGTACTTC
CDR3: CAILSDRTYEQYF

V: TRBV30
D: TRBD1
J: TRBJ1-5
length: 17
size: -
DNA: TGTGCCTGGAGTGTACCCAGGGGGGATTATAGCAATCAGCCCCAGCATTTT
CDR3: CAWSVPRGDYSNQPQHF

V: TRBV6-1
D: -
J: TRBJ1-1
length: 14
size: -
DNA: TGTGCCAGCAGTGAGAGGGGGATCTACACTGAAGCTTTCTTT
CDR3: CASSERGIYTEAFF

V: TRBV6-6
D: -
J: TRBJ1-1
length: 11
size: -
DNA: TGTGCCAGCTCCCAGGTGGCTGAAGCTTTCTTT
CDR3: CASSQVAEAFF

V: TRBV15
D: TRBD2
J: TRBJ2-2
length: 17
size: -
DNA: TGTGCCACCAGCAGAGAGGGACTAGCGGGCAACACCGGGGAGCTGTTTTTT
CDR3: CATSREGLAGNTGELFF

V: TRBV28
D: -
J: TRBJ1-1
length: 16
size: -
DNA: TGTGCCAGCAGTCAAACGAGGCGCAGACTGAACACTGAAGCTTTCTTT
CDR3: CASSQTRRRLNTEAFF

V: TRBV28
D: -
J: TRBJ1-2
length: 13
size: once
DNA: TGTGCCAGCAGTTTAGCACAGATCTATGGCTACACCTTC
CDR3: CASSLAQIYGYTF

V: TRBV4-3
D: TRBD2
J: TRBJ2-3
length: 16
size: once
DNA: TGCGCCAGCAGCCTCACTAGCGGGGGAGATGTAGATACGCAGTATTTT
CDR3: CASSLTSGGDVDTQYF

V: TRBV29-1
D: -
J: TRBJ2-7
length: 14
size: -
DNA: TGCAGCCCCTGGTCGGTGGGGCAGAAGAACGAGCAGTACTTC
CDR3: CSPWSVGQKNEQYF

V: TRBV21-1
D: -
J: TRBJ2-7
length: 16
size: -
DNA: TGTGCCAGCAGCAAAGGACGAGCGCGAGGGTCCTACGAGCAGTACTTC
CDR3: CASSKGRARGSYEQYF

V: TRBV3-1/TRBV3-2
D: -
J: TRBJ2-2
length: 14
size: once
DNA: TGTGCCAGCCTCCCCTCGGGGAACACCGGGGAGCTGTTTTTT
CDR3: CASLPSGNTGELFF

V: TRBV7-8
D: TRBD2
J: TRBJ2-3
length: 18
size: -
DNA: TGTGCCAGCACAAATACTAGCGGGGGGAGGCTATGGGGAGATACGCAGTATTTT
CDR3: CASTNTSGGRLWGDTQYF

V: TRBV7-2
D: TRBD2
J: TRBJ2-5
length: 16
size: few
DNA: TGTGCCAGCAGCTTGGGTAGCGGGGGGCGTGGGGAGACCCAGTACTTC
CDR3: CASSLGSGGRGETQYF

V: TRBV3-1/TRBV3-2
D: TRBD1
J: TRBJ2-7
length: 13
size: -
DNA: TGTGCCAGCAGTTCGGACAGGGAAGGCGAGCAGTACTTC
CDR3: CASSSDREGEQYF

V: TRBV11-1
D: -
J: TRBJ2-6
length: 14
size: -
DNA: TGTGCCAGCAGCCTCGGCTCTGGGGCCAACGTCCTGACTTTC
CDR3: CASSLGSGANVLTF

V: TRBV18
D: TRBD1
J: TRBJ2-5
length: 14
size: once
DNA: TGTGCCAGCTCAGCCCGGGACAGAAAAGAGACCCAGTACTTC
CDR3: CASSARDRKETQYF

V: TRBV9
D: -
J: TRBJ2-6
length: 13
size: once
DNA: TGTGCCAGCAGCGCGGCTGGGGCCAACGTCCTGACTTTC
CDR3: CASSAAGANVLTF

V: TRBV6-5
D: TRBD1
J: TRBJ2-5
length: 15
size: -
DNA: TGTGCCAGCAGTTACCGACAGGGGGCTAGAGAGACCCAGTACTTC
CDR3: CASSYRQGARETQYF

V: TRBV5-1
D: -
J: TRBJ2-2
length: 14
size: -
DNA: TGCGCCAGCAGCTTGAACATAGCCAAGGGGGAGCTGTTTTTT
CDR3: CASSLNIAKGELFF

V: TRBV12-3/TRBV12-4
D: -
J: TRBJ1-2
length: 13
size: -
DNA: TGTGCCAGCAGACCCGGAGGCCTCTATGGCTACACCTTC
CDR3: CASRPGGLYGYTF

V: TRBV29-1
D: TRBD1
J: TRBJ2-4
length: 12
size: -
DNA: TGCAGCGTTGGACAGGGTTTTAGCATTCAGTACTTC
CDR3: CSVGQGFSIQYF

V: TRBV28
D: TRBD1
J: TRBJ1-2
length: 18
size: -
DNA: TGTGCCAGCAGTCCCGTCAACAGGGGTAGGGTCGGGAGCTATGGCTACACCTTC
CDR3: CASSPVNRGRVGSYGYTF

V: TRBV28
D: TRBD1
J: TRBJ2-2
length: 16
size: -
DNA: TGTGCCAGCAGTCCCCGGACAGGGAGAGGGACCGGGGAGCTGTTTTTT
CDR3: CASSPRTGRGTGELFF

V: TRBV7-2
D: TRBD1
J: TRBJ1-2
length: 15
size: -
DNA: TGTGCCAGCAGCTCCGGGACAGGGGGCTACTATGGCTACACCTTC
CDR3: CASSSGTGGYYGYTF

V: TRBV2
D: -
J: TRBJ1-4
length: 14
size: -
DNA: TGTGCCAGCATTCGGACAGCCGCTAATGAAAAACTGTTTTTT
CDR3: CASIRTAANEKLFF

V: TRBV24-1
D: -
J: TRBJ2-7
length: 13
size: -
DNA: TGTGCCACCAGTGATGTGAGGAGCTACGAGCAGTACTTC
CDR3: CATSDVRSYEQYF

V: TRBV19
D: -
J: TRBJ2-7
length: 13
size: -
DNA: TGTGCCAGTAGTTTAGCTTTTGCCTACGAGCAGTACTTC
CDR3: CASSLAFAYEQYF

V: TRBV11-3
D: TRBD1
J: TRBJ2-1
length: 16
size: few
DNA: TGTGCCAGCAGCTTAGGGTGGACAGGCGGGCACAATGAGCAGTTCTTC
CDR3: CASSLGWTGGHNEQFF

V: TRBV28
D: TRBD2
J: TRBJ2-2
length: 21
size: -
DNA: TGTGCCAGCTCTACGAGGCTCGGGACTAGCGGGAGTATATGGAACACCGGGGAGCTGTTTTTT
CDR3: CASSTRLGTSGSIWNTGELFF

V: TRBV27
D: -
J: TRBJ2-2
length: 13
size: -
DNA: TGTGCCAGCAGTACACAGGACACCGGGGAGCTGTTTTTT
CDR3: CASSTQDTGELFF

V: TRBV11-2
D: TRBD1
J: TRBJ2-7
length: 13
size: -
DNA: TGTGCCAGCAATAAGGACAGGGACTACGAGCAGTACTTC
CDR3: CASNKDRDYEQYF

V: TRBV6-5
D: -
J: TRBJ2-7
length: 14
size: -
DNA: TGTGCCAGCAGTTCGACTCGAACGCGGGACGAGCAGTACTTC
CDR3: CASSSTRTRDEQYF